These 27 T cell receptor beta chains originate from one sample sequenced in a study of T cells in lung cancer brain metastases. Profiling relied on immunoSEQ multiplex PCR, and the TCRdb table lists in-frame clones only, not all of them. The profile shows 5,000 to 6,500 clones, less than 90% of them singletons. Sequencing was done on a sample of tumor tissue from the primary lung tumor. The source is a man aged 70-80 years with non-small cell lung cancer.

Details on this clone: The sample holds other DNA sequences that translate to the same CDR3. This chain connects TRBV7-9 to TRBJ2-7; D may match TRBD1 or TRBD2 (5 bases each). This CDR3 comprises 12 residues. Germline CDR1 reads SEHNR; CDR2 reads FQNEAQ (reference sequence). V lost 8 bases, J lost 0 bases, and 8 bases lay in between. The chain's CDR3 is CASGDGSYEQYF. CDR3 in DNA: TGTGCCAGCGGGGACGGCTCCTACGAGCAGTACTTC.

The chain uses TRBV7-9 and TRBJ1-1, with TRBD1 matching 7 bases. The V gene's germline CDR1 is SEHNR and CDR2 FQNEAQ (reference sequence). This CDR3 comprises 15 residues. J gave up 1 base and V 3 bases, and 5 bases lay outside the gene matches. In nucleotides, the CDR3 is TGTGCCAGCAGCTTCTCCAACAGGGGGAACACTGAAGCTTTCTTT. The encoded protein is CASSFSNRGNTEAFF.

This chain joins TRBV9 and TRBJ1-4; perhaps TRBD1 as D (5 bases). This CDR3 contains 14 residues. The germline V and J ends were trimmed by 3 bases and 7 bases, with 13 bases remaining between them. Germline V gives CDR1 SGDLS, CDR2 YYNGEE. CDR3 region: CASSAGTLGEKLFF. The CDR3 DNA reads TGTGCCAGCAGCGCCGGGACCCTTGGTGAAAAACTGTTTTTT.

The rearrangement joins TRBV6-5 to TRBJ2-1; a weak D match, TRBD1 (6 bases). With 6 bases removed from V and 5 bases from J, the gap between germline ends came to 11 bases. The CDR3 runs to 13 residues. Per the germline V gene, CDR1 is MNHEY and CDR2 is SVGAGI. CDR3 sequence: CASRPDRNNEQFF. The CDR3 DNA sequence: TGTGCCAGCAGGCCCGACAGGAACAATGAGCAGTTCTTC.

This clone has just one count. The chain's CDR3 is CSVVGQGYEQYF. CDR3 DNA sequence: TGCAGCGTTGTCGGACAGGGGTACGAGCAGTACTTC. The chain joins TRBV29-1 to TRBJ2-7; 9 bases fit TRBD1. Germline lookup yields CDR1 SQVTM and CDR2 ANQGSEA. V shed 4 bases and J 4 bases; nucleotides not matched to a gene: 2. The CDR3 extends over 12 amino acids.

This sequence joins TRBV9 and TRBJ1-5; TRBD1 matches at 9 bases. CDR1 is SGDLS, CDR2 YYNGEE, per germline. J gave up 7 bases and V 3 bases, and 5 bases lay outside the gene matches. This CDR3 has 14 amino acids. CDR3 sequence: CASSATGGIQPQHF. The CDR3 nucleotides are TGTGCCAGCAGCGCAACAGGGGGCATCCAGCCCCAGCATTTT.

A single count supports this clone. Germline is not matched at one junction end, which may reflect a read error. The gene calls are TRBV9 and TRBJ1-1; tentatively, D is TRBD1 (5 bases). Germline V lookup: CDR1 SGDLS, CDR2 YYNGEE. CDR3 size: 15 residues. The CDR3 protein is CASSLGWGGNTETFF. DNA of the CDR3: TGTGCCAGCAGTCTAGGATGGGGCGGTAACACTGAAACTTTCTTT.

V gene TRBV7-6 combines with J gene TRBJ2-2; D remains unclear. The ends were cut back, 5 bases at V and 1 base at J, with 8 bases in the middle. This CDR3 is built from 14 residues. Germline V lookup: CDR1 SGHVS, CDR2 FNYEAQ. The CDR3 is CASSPYKNTGELFF. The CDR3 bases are TGTGCCAGCAGCCCATACAAGAACACCGGGGAGCTGTTTTTT. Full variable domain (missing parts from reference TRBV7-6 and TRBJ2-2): GAGVSQSPRYKVTKRGQDVALRCDPISGHVSLYWYRQALGQGPEFLTYFNYEAQQDKSGLPNDRFSAERPEGSISTLTIQRTEQRDSAMYRCASSPYKNTGELFFGEGSRLTVL.

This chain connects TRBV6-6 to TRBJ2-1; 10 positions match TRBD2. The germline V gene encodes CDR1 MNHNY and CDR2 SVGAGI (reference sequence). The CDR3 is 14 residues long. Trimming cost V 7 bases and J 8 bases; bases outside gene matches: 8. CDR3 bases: TGTGCCAGCATGAGCGGGAGGGCCCTCGATGAGCAGTTCTTC. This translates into CASMSGRALDEQFF.

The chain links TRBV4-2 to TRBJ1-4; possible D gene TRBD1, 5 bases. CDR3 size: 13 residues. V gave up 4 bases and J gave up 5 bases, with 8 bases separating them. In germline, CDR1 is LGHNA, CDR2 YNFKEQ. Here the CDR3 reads CASSPQGNEKLFF. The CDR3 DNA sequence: TGTGCCAGCAGCCCCCAGGGAAATGAAAAACTGTTTTTT.

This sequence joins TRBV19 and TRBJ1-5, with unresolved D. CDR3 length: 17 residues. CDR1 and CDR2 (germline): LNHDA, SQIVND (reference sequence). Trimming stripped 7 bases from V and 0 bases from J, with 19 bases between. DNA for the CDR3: TGTGCCAGTACCCCTACACTGTTTGGGAATAGCAATCAGCCCCAGCATTTT. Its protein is CASTPTLFGNSNQPQHF.

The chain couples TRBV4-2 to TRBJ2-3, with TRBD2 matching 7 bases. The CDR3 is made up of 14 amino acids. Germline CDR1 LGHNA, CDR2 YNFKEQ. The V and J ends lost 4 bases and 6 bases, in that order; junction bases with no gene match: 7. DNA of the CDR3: TGTGCCAGCAGCCTTGGGGGGGGAGAGGATACGCAGTATTTT. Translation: CASSLGGGEDTQYF.

The CDR3: CASSQPPGLRTDTQYF. Written as DNA, the CDR3 is TGTGCCAGCAGCCAACCACCGGGTTTACGGACAGATACGCAGTATTTT. This sequence joins TRBV11-2 and TRBJ2-3; the D is unclear. The CDR3 spans 16 residues. From germline, CDR1 is SGHAT and CDR2 FQNNGV. Trimming took 5 bases from V and 3 from J, leaving 18 bases between them.

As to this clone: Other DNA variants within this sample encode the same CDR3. For the CDR3, the DNA is TGTGCCAGTAGTATTGCAGGGTCGGGCACTGAAGCTTTCTTT. This sequence encodes CASSIAGSGTEAFF. The chain is built from TRBV19 and TRBJ1-1; D possibly corresponds to TRBD1 (5 bases). The CDR3 is 14 amino acids. V lost 3 bases, J lost 4 bases, and 12 bases lay in between. Germline assignment: CDR1 LNHDA and CDR2 SQIVND (reference sequence). The full variable domain, in which reference TRBV19 and TRBJ1-1 provide the parts outside the CDR3, is DGGITQSPKYLFRKEGQNVTLSCEQNLNHDAMYWYRQDPGQGLRLIYYSQIVNDFQKGDIAEGYSVSREKKESFPLTVTSAQKNPTAFYLCASSIAGSGTEAFFGQGTRLTVV.

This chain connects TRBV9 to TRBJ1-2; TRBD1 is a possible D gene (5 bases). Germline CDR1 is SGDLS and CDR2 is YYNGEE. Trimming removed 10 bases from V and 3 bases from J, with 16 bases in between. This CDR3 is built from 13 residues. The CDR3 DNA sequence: TGTGCCTCTCGGGGGGGGTTACACTATGGCTACACCTTC. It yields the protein CASRGGLHYGYTF.

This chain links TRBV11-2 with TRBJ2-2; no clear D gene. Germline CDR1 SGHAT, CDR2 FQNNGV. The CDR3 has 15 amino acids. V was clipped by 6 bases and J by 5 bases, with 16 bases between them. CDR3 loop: CASSGDGWSTGELFF. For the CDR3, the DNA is TGTGCCAGCAGTGGCGACGGATGGTCGACCGGGGAGCTGTTTTTT.

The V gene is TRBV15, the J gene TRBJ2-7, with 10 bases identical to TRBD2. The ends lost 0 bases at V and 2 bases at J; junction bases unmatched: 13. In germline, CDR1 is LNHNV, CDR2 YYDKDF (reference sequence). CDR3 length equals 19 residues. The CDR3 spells CATSRDSGLADRLPYEQYF. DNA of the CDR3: TGTGCCACCAGCAGAGATAGCGGACTAGCGGATCGTCTTCCCTACGAGCAGTACTTC.

The CDR3 DNA follows: TGTGCCAGCAGCACGGATTTAGGGGGGCCTATCCAAGAGACCCAGTACTTC. This codes for CASSTDLGGPIQETQYF. The genes are TRBV7-8 and TRBJ2-5; the D gene could be TRBD1 or TRBD2 (6 bases each). The ends were cut back, 5 bases at V and 1 base at J, with 20 bases in the middle. Looked up from germline, CDR1 is SGHVS and CDR2 is FQNEAQ. The CDR3 has 17 amino acids.

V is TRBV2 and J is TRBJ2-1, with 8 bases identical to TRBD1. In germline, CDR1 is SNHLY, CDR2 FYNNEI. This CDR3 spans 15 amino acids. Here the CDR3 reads CVILPGQVLPGEQFF. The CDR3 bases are TGTGTCATCTTACCGGGACAGGTCCTTCCGGGTGAGCAGTTCTTC.

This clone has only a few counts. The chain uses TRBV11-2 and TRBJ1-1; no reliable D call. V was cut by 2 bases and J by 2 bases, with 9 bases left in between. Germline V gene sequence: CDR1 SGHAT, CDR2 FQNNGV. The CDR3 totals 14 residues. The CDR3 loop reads CASSLSLGNTEAFF. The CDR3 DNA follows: TGTGCCAGCAGCTTATCCCTAGGTAACACTGAAGCTTTCTTT.

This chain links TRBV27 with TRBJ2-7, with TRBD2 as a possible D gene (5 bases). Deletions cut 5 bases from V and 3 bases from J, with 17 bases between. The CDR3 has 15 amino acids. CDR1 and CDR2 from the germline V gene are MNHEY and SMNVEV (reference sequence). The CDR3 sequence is CASSPGRGRGYEQYF. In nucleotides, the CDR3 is TGTGCCAGCAGTCCCGGTCGCGGTCGGGGCTACGAGCAGTACTTC.

The CDR3 here is CASSYSIFDSSYGYTF. CDR3 bases: TGTGCCAGCAGTTACTCGATTTTCGACAGCAGTTATGGCTACACCTTC. The rearrangement uses TRBV6-5 and TRBJ1-2; TRBD1 is a possible D gene (5 bases). V shed 0 bases and J shed 5 bases, with 16 bases lying between them. The CDR3 is 16 residues long. The germline V gene has CDR1 MNHEY and CDR2 SVGAGI.

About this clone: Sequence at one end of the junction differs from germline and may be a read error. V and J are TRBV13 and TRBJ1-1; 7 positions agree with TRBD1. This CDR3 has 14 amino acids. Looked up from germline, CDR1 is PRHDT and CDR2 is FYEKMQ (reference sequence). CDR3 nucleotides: TGTGCCAGCAGCCTAGGGGGCCGATGGGCTGAAGCTTTCTTT. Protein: CASSLGGRWAEAFF.

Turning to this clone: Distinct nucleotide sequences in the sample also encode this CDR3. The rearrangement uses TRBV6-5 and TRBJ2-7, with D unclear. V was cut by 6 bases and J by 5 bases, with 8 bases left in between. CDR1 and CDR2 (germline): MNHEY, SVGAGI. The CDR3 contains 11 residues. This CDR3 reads CASSQAHEQYF. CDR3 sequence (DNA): TGTGCCAGCAGCCAGGCACACGAGCAGTACTTC.

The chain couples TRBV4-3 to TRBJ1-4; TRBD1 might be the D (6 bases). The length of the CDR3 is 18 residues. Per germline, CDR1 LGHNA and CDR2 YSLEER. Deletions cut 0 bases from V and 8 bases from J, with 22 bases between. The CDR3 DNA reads TGCGCCAGCAGCCAAGAGGGGGCTAACCCCGCTGGAGTAGAAAAACTGTTTTTT. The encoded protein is CASSQEGANPAGVEKLFF.

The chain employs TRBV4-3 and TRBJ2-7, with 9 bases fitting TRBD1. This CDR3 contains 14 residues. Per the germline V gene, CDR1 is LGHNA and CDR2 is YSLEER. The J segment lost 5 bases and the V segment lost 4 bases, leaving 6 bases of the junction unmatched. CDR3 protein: CASSPRTGENEQYF. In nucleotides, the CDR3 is TGCGCCAGCAGCCCTCGGACAGGGGAGAACGAGCAGTACTTC.

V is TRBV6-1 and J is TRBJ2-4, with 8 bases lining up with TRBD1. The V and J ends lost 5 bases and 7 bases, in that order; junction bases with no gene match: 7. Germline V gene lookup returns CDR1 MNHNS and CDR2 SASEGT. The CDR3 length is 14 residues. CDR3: CASSIRGQANIQYF. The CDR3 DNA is TGTGCCAGCAGTATAAGGGGACAGGCTAACATTCAGTACTTC.